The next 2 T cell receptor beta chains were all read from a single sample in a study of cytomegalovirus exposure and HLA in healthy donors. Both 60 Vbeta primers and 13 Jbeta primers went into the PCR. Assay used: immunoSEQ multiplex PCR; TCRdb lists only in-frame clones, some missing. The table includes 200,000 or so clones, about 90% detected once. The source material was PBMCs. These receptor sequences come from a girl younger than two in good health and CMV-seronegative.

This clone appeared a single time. This CDR3 reads CASRVDRYEQYF. CDR3 coding DNA: TGTGCCAGCAGGGTAGACAGATACGAGCAGTACTTC. The chain has TRBV6-1 and TRBJ2-7; D is possibly TRBD1 (5 bases). CDR3 length equals 12 residues. V was cut by 6 bases and J by 4 bases, with 10 bases left in between. The germline CDR1 and CDR2 sequences are MNHNS and SASEGT.

The DNA for the CDR3 is TGTGCCAGCAGTCTGAGGACAGGCCAAGAGACCCAGTACTTC. This codes for CASSLRTGQETQYF. The V and J genes are TRBV25-1 and TRBJ2-5; the match to TRBD1 covers 7 bases. The V segment lost 5 bases and the J segment 1 base; nucleotides outside the gene matches: 4. The CDR3 runs 14 residues. Germline CDR1 MGHDK, CDR2 SYGVNS.